This is a list of T cell receptor beta chains from one sample in a study of T cell responses to AZD1222 COVID-19 vaccine. Only in-frame clones appear in the TCRdb table, and some are missing; sequencing was by immunoSEQ multiplex PCR. The sample yields some 80,000 clones, just under 90% seen once. The material sequenced was peripheral blood, taken on day 0 of AZD1222 vaccination. Receptors originate from an adult in good health. Each CDR3 is given with its conserved first and last residue.

J gene: TRBJ2-7
V gene: TRBV5-1
CDR3 protein: CASSLSGGSYEQYF

J gene: TRBJ2-2
V gene: TRBV6-1
CDR3 protein: CASSQTSNTGELFF

J gene: TRBJ2-5
V gene: TRBV6-5
CDR3 protein: CASRTEGTQYF

J gene: TRBJ1-1
V gene: TRBV2
CDR3 protein: CASILEGHTEAFF

J gene: TRBJ2-1
V gene: TRBV5-6
CDR3 protein: CASSKGIGRVYNEQFF

J gene: TRBJ1-4
V gene: TRBV2
CDR3 protein: CASSRGTNEKLFF

J gene: TRBJ2-2
V gene: TRBV11-2
CDR3 protein: CASSFTLGQGPGELFF

J gene: TRBJ1-5
V gene: TRBV7-7
CDR3 protein: CAPAGGDNQPQHF

J gene: TRBJ2-2
V gene: TRBV5-1
CDR3 protein: CASSPGDGAGELFF

J gene: TRBJ1-1
V gene: TRBV6-5
CDR3 protein: CASSYRIMNTEAFF

J gene: TRBJ2-7
V gene: TRBV10-3
CDR3 protein: CATLPEQGVYEQYF

J gene: TRBJ1-2
V gene: TRBV5-1
CDR3 protein: CASSLEQGANYGYTF

J gene: TRBJ1-6
V gene: TRBV30
CDR3 protein: CAWSSGTVSSYNSPLHF

J gene: TRBJ2-1
V gene: TRBV18
CDR3 protein: CASSPATGLISYNEQFF

J gene: TRBJ2-5
V gene: TRBV11-3
CDR3 protein: CASSSGRMYQETQYF

J gene: TRBJ2-1
V gene: TRBV7-8
CDR3 protein: CASSLGSGGILNEQFF

J gene: TRBJ1-2
V gene: TRBV5-4
CDR3 protein: CASSSGQGRGYGYTF

J gene: TRBJ2-5
V gene: TRBV5-1
CDR3 protein: CASSPGLAGGETQYF